Presented here are 2 T cell receptor beta chains from one specimen sequenced in a study of blood T cells in healthy people across ages (dated by TCRdb to the mid-2010s). The library was generated by 5' RACE. The reads were generated on an Illumina HiSeq 2500. A second PCR of roughly 7 to 12 cycles was performed with a sample-barcoded 5' primer and a J-beta primer mix. TCRdb reprocessed the public reads (quality trimming at Q25 with fastp, clone calling with MiXCR) and kept in-frame beta chains. Rows with one shared CDR3 protein collapse into an entry with the most common genes and DNA. For this sample there are around 970,000 distinct CDR3 sequences; just over 50% appear just once. About a fifth of the sample belongs to the ten largest clones. Sequencing was performed on blood. These receptors were taken from a woman in her sixties in good health.

This clonotype came up once. The chain employs TRBV28 and TRBJ1-5; D may be TRBD1 (5 bases). V lost 4 bases, J lost 0 bases, and 13 bases lay in between. The CDR3 length is 16 residues. CDR1 is MDHEN, CDR2 SYDVKM, per germline. Here the CDR3 reads CASSWGGAYSNQPQHF. In nucleotides, the CDR3 is TGTGCCAGCAGTTGGGGAGGGGCATATAGCAATCAGCCCCAGCATTTT. Drawing the rest from reference TRBV28 and TRBJ1-5, the complete variable domain is DVKVTQSSRYLVKRTGEKVFLECVQDMDHENMFWYRQDPGLGLRLIYFSYDVKMKEKGDIPEGYSVSREKKERFSLILESASTNQTSMYLCASSWGGAYSNQPQHFGDGTRLSIL.

This clonotype was seen a handful of times. The CDR3, as DNA: TGCAGTGCCACTAGACAGGGGGTATCGGCAGATACGCAGTATTTT. It encodes CSATRQGVSADTQYF. V usage is TRBV20-1 and J usage is TRBJ2-3; 9 positions agree with TRBD1. There are 15 residues in the CDR3. CDR1 is DFQATT, CDR2 SNEGSKA, per germline (reference sequence). The V and J ends lost 6 bases and 4 bases, in that order; junction bases with no gene match: 11.